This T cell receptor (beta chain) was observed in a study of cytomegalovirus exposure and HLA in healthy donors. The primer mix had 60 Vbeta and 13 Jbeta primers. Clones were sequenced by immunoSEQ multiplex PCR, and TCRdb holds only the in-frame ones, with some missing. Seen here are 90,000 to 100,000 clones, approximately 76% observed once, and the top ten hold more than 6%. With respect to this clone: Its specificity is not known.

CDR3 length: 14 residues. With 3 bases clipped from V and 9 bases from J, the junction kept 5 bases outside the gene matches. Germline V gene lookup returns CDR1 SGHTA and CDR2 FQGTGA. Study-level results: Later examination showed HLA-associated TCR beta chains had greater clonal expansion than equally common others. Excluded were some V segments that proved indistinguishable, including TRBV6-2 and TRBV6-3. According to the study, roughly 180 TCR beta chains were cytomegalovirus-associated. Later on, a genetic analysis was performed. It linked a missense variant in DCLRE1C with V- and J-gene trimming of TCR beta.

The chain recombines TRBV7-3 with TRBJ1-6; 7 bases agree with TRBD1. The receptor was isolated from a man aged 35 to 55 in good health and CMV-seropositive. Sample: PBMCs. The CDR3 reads CASSLQGGTSPLHF. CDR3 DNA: TGTGCCAGCAGCTTGCAGGGGGGTACTTCACCCCTCCACTTT.